Presented here are 10 T cell receptor beta chains from one specimen sequenced in a study of cytomegalovirus exposure and HLA in healthy donors. Primers for the PCR totalled 60 Vbeta and 13 Jbeta. The protocol was immunoSEQ multiplex PCR, while the TCRdb copy is restricted to in-frame clones and leaves out a portion. This sample has about 170,000 clones, with 65% to 85% found just once. Sequencing input: PBMCs. The receptor source for this set is a woman aged 45-59 years in good health and CMV-seropositive.

The chain combines TRBV9 with TRBJ1-5; D is unclear. The V gene lost 0 bases and the J gene lost 1 base, with 8 bases spanning the gap. The CDR3 totals 15 residues. CDR1 and CDR2 from the germline V gene are SGDLS and YYNGEE. The CDR3 spells CASSVDTGSNQPQHF. CDR3 sequence (DNA): TGTGCCAGCAGCGTAGACACGGGAAGCAATCAGCCCCAGCATTTT.

The CDR3 nucleotides read TGTGCCAGCAGTGAAATGTCAGTGCGGGGTGAGCAGTTCTTC. This gives the protein CASSEMSVRGEQFF. V is TRBV25-1 and J is TRBJ2-1, with a possible D match to TRBD2 (6 bases). Germline lookup yields CDR1 MGHDK and CDR2 SYGVNS. The CDR3 extends over 14 amino acids. The ends were cut back, 2 bases at V and 9 bases at J, with 14 bases in the middle.

The chain has TRBV5-4 and TRBJ2-3, with D possibly TRBD2 on 6 matching bases. CDR3 length: 15 amino acids. V was clipped by 2 bases and J by 4 bases, with 14 bases between them. The germline gives CDR1 SGHNT, CDR2 YYREEE (reference sequence). CDR3 nucleotides: TGTGCCAGCAGCTTATACGGGAGAGGCCCAGATACGCAGTATTTT. This encodes CASSLYGRGPDTQYF.

This clone was counted a few times. The CDR3 DNA is TGTGCCAGCAGCGTAGCTCCAGGTCCGGGGTTTGATTCACCCCTCCACTTT. Residues: CASSVAPGPGFDSPLHF. This rearrangement joins TRBV9 to TRBJ1-6; no clear D gene. Germline loops: CDR1 SGDLS, CDR2 YYNGEE. CDR3 size: 17 residues. V was shortened by 0 bases and J by 8 bases, with 18 bases between the two germline ends.

This clone appeared once. The chain links TRBV4-3 to TRBJ2-1; D unresolved. V shed 0 bases and J shed 8 bases, with 11 bases lying between them. Per germline, CDR1 LGHNA and CDR2 YSLEER. This CDR3 is 14 amino acids long. In DNA, the CDR3 is TGCGCCAGCAGCCAAGAATTAACTATGGATGAGCAGTTCTTC. Its protein product is CASSQELTMDEQFF.

The chain uses TRBV4-2 and TRBJ1-6, with 7 positions matching TRBD1. Germline trimming cut 4 bases from V and 7 bases from J; bases unmatched to any gene: 7. Looked up from germline, CDR1 is LGHNA and CDR2 is YNFKEQ. The CDR3 runs to 15 residues. The CDR3 is CASSREGARNSPLHF. The CDR3 bases are TGTGCCAGCAGCCGAGAGGGGGCAAGGAATTCACCCCTCCACTTT.

The chain employs TRBV7-8 and TRBJ2-7; 9 nucleotides line up with TRBD2. Losses at the gene ends were 3 bases for V and 3 bases for J; bases not matched to a gene: 3. Germline CDR1 SGHVS, CDR2 FQNEAQ. This CDR3 is 14 amino acids long. The CDR3 loop reads CASSLSSGGYEQYF. As DNA, the CDR3 is TGTGCCAGCAGCTTGAGTAGCGGGGGCTACGAGCAGTACTTC.

This sequence joins TRBV7-2 and TRBJ2-1; D is ambiguous. Trimming cost V 5 bases and J 4 bases, with 9 bases left between them. This CDR3 is 13 amino acids long. CDR1 and CDR2 (germline): SGHTA, FQGNSA. CDR3 nucleotides: TGTGCCAGCAGCGCGCTAGATTACAATGAGCAGTTCTTC. Encoded protein: CASSALDYNEQFF.

This clone has a single count. The chain uses TRBV27 and TRBJ2-7; maybe TRBD1 (5 bases). The CDR3 is 15 amino acids. V lost 5 bases to trimming and J lost 6 bases, with 20 bases between them. Germline V lookup: CDR1 MNHEY, CDR2 SMNVEV (reference sequence). CDR3 amino acids: CASSEVRVSRPEQYF. CDR3 nucleotides: TGTGCCAGCAGTGAAGTCAGGGTTAGTCGGCCCGAGCAGTACTTC.

This sequence joins TRBV7-9 and TRBJ1-2; D perhaps matches TRBD1 (5 bases). The CDR3 has 14 residues. Trimming left V 1 base short and J 1 base short, with 7 bases between. Germline V lookup: CDR1 SEHNR, CDR2 FQNEAQ (reference sequence). For the CDR3, the DNA is TGTGCCAGCAGCTTAGGACAGCTTAACTATGGCTACACCTTC. Translation: CASSLGQLNYGYTF.